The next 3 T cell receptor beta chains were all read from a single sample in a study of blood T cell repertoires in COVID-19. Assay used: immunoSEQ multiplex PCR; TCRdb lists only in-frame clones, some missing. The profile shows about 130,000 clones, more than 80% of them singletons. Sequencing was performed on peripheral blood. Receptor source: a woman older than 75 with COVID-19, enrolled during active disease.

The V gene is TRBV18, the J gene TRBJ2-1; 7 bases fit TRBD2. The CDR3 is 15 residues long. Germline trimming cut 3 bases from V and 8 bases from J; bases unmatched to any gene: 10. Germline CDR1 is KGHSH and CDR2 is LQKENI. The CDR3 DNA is TGTGCCAGCTCACCGACTAGCTCCCCGGTTGATGAGCAGTTCTTC. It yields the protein CASSPTSSPVDEQFF.

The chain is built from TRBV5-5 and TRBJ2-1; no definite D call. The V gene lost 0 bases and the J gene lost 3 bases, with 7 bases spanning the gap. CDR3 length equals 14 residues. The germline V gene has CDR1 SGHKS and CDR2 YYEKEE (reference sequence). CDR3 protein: CASSLAPSYNEQFF. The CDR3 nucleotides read TGTGCCAGCAGCTTGGCCCCTAGCTACAATGAGCAGTTCTTC.

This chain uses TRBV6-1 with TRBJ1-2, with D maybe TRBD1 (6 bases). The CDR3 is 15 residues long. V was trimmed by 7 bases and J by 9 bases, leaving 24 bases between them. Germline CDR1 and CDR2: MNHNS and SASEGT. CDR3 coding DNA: TGTGCCAGCACCTCGTACAGGGATAGGCCCGATAGCTACACCTTC. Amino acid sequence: CASTSYRDRPDSYTF.